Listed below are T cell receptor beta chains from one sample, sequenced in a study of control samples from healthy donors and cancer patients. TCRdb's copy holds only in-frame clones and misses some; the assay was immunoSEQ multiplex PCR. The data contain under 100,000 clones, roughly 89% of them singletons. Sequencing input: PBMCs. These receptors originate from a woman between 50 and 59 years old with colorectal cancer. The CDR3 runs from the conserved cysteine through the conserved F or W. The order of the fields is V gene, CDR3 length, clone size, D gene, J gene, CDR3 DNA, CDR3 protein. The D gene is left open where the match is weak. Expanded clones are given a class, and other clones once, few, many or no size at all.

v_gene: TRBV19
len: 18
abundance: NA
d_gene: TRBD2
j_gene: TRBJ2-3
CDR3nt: TGTGCCAGTAGTATTGCTCTAGCGGGGGGCCTAAGCACAGATACGCAGTATTTT
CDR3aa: CASSIALAGGLSTDTQYF

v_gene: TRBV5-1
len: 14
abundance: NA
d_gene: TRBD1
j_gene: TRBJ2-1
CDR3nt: TGCGCCAGCAGCGCGCGGACAGGGGAAAATGAGCAGTTCTTC
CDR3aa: CASSARTGENEQFF

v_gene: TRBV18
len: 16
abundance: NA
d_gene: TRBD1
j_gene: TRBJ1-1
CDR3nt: TGTGCCAGCTCACCAGTGGGACAGGGGGTGAACACTGAAGCTTTCTTT
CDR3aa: CASSPVGQGVNTEAFF

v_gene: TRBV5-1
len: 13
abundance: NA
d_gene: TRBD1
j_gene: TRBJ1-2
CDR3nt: TGCGCCAGCAGCTACGGACAGGGAGATGGCTACACCTTC
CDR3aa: CASSYGQGDGYTF

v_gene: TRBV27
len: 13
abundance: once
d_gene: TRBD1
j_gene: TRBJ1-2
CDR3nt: TGTGCCAGCAGTCCCTGGACAGGGTACGGCTACACCTTC
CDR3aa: CASSPWTGYGYTF

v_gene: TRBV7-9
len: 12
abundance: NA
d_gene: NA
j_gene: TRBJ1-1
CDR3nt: TGTGCCACCGGGGAGCGGCAGGAAGAAGCTTTCTTT
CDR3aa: CATGERQEEAFF

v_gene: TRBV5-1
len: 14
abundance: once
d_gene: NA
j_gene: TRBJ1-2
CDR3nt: TGCGCCAGTCAAAAAGGGGGTTTAGGAGATGGCTACACCTTC
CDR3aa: CASQKGGLGDGYTF

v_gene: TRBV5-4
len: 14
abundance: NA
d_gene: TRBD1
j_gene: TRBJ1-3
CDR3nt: TGTGCCAGCAGTTCTGACGGGACAGGGGGCCACATATATTTT
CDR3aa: CASSSDGTGGHIYF

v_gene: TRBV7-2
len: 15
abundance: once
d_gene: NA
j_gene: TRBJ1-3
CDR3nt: TGTGCCAGCAGCATAGGGTCGGGGCTAGGAAACACCATATATTTT
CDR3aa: CASSIGSGLGNTIYF

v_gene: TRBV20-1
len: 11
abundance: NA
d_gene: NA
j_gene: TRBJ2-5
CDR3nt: TGCAGTGCTGGTAACCAAGAGACCCAGTACTTC
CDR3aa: CSAGNQETQYF

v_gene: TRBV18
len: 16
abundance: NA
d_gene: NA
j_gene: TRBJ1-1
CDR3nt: TGTGCCAGCTCACCACAAGGTAACGTCATAGACACTGAAGCTTTCTTT
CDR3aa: CASSPQGNVIDTEAFF

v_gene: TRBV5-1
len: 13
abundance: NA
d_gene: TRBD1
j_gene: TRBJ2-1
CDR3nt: TGCGCCAGCAGGCAGGACAGGGACAGGGAGCAGTTCTTC
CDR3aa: CASRQDRDREQFF

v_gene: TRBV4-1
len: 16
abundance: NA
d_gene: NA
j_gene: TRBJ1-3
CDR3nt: TGCGCCAGCAGCCCATCGGACAGCAGCTCTGGAAACACCATATATTTT
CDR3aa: CASSPSDSSSGNTIYF

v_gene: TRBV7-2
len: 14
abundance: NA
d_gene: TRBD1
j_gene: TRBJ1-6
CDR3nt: TGTGCCAGCAGCCCTTACAGGGGAGATTCACCCCTCCACTTT
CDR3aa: CASSPYRGDSPLHF

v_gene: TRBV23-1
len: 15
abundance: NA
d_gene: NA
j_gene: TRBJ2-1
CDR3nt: TGCGCCAGCAGTCAAAGGGCAGGGTCCCAATTTGAGCAGTTCTTC
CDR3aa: CASSQRAGSQFEQFF

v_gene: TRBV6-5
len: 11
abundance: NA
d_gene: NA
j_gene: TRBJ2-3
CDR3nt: TGTGCCAGCAGCAACACAGATACGCAGTATTTT
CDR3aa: CASSNTDTQYF

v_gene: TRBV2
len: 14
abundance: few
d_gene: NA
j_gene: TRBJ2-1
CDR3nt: TGTGCCAGCAGTGACCTCAGGGGCCCCAATGAGCAGTTCTTC
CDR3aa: CASSDLRGPNEQFF

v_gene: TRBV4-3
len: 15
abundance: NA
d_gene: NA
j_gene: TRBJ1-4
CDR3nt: TGCGCCAGCAGCCAAGATCCCCAGGGGAATGAAAAACTGTTTTTT
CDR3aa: CASSQDPQGNEKLFF

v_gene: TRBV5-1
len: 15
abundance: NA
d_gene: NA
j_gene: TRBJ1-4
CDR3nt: TGCGCCAGCAGCTTCGGCGGGACATCTGATGAAAAACTGTTTTTT
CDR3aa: CASSFGGTSDEKLFF

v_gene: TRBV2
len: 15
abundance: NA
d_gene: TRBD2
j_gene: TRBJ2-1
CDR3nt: TGTGCCAGCAGTCGTCCGGGACTAAAATACAATGAGCAGTTCTTC
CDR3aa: CASSRPGLKYNEQFF

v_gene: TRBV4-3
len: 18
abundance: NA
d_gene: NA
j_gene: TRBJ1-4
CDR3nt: TGCGCCAGCAGCCAAGAGGGGGGAGGAGGACTTTATAATGAAAAACTGTTTTTT
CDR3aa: CASSQEGGGGLYNEKLFF

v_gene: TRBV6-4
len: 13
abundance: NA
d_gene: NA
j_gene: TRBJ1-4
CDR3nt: TGTGCCAGCAGTGAAGTACAGGGAGGAAAACTGTTTTTT
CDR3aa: CASSEVQGGKLFF

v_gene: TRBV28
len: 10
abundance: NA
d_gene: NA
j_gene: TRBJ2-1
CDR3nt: TGTGCCAGCAGCAACAATGAGCAGTTCTTC
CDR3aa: CASSNNEQFF

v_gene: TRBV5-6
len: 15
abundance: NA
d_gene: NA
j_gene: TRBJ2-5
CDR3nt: TGTGCCAGCAGCTTGGGGCAGGGTAATGTCGAGACCCAGTACTTC
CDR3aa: CASSLGQGNVETQYF

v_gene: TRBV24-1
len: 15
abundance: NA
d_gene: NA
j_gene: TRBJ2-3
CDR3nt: TGTGCCACCAGTGATTTCGCCAGGGGCACAGATACGCAGTATTTT
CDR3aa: CATSDFARGTDTQYF

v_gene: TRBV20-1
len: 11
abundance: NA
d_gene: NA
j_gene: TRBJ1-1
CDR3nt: TGCAGTGCCCCTCTCGTGGGGCAGGCTTTCTTT
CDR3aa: CSAPLVGQAFF

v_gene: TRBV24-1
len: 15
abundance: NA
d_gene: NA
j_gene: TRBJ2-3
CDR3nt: TGTGCCACCAGTGCCTTAGGGGGGAAGGAAGATACGCAGTATTTT
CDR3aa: CATSALGGKEDTQYF

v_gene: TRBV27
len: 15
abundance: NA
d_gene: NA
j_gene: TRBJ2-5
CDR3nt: TGTGCCAGCAGTCCCCGTCTGAACCAGGGGGAGACCCAGTACTTC
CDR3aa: CASSPRLNQGETQYF

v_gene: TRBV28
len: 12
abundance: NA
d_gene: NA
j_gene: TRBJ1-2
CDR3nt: TGTGCCAGCAGTTTCCAGGGCTATGGCTACACCTTC
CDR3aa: CASSFQGYGYTF

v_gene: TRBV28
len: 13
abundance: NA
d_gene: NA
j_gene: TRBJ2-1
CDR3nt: TGTGCCAGCAGTTTGGGGGGGCAATATGAGCAGTTCTTC
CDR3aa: CASSLGGQYEQFF

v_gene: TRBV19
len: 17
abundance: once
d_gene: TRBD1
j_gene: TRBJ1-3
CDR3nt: TGTGCCAGTAGTATAGACTCCGGACAGGACTTTGGAAACACCATATATTTT
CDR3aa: CASSIDSGQDFGNTIYF

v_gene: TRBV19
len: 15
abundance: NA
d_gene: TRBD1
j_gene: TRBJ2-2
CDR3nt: TGTGCCAGTAGGGTACAGGGGGTGAGGACCGGGGAGCTGTTTTTT
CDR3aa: CASRVQGVRTGELFF